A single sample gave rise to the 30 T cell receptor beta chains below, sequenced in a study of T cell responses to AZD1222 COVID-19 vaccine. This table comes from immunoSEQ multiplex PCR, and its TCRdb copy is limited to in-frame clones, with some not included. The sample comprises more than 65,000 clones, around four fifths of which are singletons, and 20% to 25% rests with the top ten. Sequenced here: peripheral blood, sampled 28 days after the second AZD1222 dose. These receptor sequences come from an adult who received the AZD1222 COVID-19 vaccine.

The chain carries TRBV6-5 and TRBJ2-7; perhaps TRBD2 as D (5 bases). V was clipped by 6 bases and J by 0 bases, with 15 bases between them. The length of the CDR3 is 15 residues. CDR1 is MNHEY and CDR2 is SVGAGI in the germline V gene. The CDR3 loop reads CASRRNSDHSYEQYF. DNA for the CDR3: TGTGCCAGCAGACGAAATAGCGACCACTCCTACGAGCAGTACTTC.

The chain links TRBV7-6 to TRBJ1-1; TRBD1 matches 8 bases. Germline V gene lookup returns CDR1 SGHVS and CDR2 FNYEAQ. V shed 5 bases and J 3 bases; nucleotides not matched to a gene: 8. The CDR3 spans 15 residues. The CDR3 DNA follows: TGTGCCAGCAGCCTAACCAGGGGGCGCGACACTGAAGCTTTCTTT. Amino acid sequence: CASSLTRGRDTEAFF.

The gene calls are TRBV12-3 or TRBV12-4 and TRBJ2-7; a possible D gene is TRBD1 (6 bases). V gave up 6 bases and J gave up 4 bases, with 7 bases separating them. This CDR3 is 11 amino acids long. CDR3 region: CASSTGYEQYF. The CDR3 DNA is TGTGCCAGCAGCACAGGGTACGAGCAGTACTTC.

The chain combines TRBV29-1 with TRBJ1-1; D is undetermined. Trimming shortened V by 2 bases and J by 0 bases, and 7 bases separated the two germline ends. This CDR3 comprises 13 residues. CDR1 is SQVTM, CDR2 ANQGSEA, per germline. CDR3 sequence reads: CSVERLVNTEAFF. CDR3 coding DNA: TGCAGCGTTGAAAGACTAGTGAACACTGAAGCTTTCTTT.

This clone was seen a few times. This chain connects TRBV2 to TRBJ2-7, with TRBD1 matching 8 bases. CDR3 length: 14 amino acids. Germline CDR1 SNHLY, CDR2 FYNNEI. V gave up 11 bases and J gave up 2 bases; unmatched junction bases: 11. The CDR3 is CAVEVQGEAYEQYF. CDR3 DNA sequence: TGTGCCGTGGAGGTACAGGGGGAGGCCTACGAGCAGTACTTC.

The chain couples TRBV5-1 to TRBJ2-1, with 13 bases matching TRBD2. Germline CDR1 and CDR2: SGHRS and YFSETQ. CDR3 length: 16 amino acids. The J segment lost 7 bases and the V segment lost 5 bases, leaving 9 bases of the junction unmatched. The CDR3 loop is CASSKLAGGGSNEQFF. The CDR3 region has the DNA TGCGCCAGCAGTAAACTAGCGGGAGGGGGATCTAATGAGCAGTTCTTC.

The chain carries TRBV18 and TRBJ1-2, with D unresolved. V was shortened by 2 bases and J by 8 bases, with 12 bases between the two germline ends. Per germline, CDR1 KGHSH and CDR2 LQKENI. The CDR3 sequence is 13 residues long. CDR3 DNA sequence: TGTGCCAGCTCACCAGGAGGAGATCGGGGCTACACCTTC. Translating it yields CASSPGGDRGYTF.

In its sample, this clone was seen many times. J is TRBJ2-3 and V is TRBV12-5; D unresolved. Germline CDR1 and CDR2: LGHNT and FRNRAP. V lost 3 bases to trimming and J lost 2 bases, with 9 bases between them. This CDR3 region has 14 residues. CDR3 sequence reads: CASGLRTSTDTQYF. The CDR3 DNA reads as TGTGCTAGTGGTTTAAGGACGTCCACAGATACGCAGTATTTT.

CDR3 region: CASSIPTGGGKLFF. The CDR3 DNA follows: TGTGCCAGTAGTATCCCTACAGGGGGCGGTAAGCTGTTTTTT. The chain is built from TRBV19 and TRBJ2-2, with 9 bases that match TRBD1. Germline-derived CDR1 and CDR2 are LNHDA and SQIVND (reference sequence). The CDR3 totals 14 residues. Trimming took 3 bases from V and 12 from J; bases not matched to a gene: 8.

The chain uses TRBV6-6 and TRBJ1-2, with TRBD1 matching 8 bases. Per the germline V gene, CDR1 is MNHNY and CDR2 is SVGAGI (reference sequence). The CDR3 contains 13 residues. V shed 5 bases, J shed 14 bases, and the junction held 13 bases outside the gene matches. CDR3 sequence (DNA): TGTGCCAGCAGTCCGCCCAACTGGACAGGGAGGACCTTC. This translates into CASSPPNWTGRTF.

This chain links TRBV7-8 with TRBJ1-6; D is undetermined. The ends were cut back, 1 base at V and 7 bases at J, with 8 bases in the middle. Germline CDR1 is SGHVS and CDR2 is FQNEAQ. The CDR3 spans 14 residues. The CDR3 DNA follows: TGTGCCAGCAGCTTAGGAATCGAGAATTCACCCCTCCACTTT. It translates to CASSLGIENSPLHF.

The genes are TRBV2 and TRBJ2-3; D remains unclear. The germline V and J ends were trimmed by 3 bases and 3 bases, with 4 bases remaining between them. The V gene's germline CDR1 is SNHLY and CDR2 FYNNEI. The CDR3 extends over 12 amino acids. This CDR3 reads CASSEATDTQYF. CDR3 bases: TGTGCCAGCAGTGAGGCGACAGATACGCAGTATTTT.

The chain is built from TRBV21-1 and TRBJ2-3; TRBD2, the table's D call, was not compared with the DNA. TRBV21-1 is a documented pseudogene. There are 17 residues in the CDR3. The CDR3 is CASSLDFRAGVRDTQYF. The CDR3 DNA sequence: TGTGCCAGCTCTTTGGACTTCCGAGCGGGAGTGAGGGATACGCAGTATTTT.

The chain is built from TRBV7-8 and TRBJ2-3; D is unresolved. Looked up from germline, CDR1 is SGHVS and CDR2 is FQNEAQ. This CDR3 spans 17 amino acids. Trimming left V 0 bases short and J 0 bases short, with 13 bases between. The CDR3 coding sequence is TGTGCCAGCAGCTTAGCCCCAGGCCTCTGGAGCACAGATACGCAGTATTTT. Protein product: CASSLAPGLWSTDTQYF.

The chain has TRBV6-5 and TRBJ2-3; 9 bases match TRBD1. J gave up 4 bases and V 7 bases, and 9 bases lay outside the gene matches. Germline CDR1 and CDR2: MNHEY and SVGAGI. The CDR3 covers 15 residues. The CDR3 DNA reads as TGTGCCAGCACTGGCGGGACAGGGACGCCAGATACGCAGTATTTT. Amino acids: CASTGGTGTPDTQYF.

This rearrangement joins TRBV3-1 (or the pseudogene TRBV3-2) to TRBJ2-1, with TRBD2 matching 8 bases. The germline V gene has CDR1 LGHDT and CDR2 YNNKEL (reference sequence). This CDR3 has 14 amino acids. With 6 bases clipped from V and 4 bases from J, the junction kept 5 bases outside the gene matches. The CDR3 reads CASSPGGGYNEQFF. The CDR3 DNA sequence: TGTGCCAGCAGTCCCGGGGGGGGGTACAATGAGCAGTTCTTC.

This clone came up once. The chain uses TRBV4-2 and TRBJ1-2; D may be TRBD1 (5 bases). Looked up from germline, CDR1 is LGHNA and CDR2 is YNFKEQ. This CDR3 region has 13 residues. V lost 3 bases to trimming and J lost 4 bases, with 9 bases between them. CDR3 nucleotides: TGTGCCAGCAGCCAGCAGGGCCGCTATGGCTACACCTTC. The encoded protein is CASSQQGRYGYTF.

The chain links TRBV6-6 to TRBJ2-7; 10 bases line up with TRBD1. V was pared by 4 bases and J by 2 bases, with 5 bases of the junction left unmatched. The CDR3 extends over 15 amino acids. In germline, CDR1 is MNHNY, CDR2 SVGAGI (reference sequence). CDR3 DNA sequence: TGTGCCAGCAGTTCGGGACAGGGGCGTCCCTACGAGCAGTACTTC. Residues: CASSSGQGRPYEQYF.

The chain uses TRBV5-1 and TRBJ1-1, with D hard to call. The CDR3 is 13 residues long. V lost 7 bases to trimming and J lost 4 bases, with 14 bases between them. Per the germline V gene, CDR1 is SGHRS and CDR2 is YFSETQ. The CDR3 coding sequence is TGCGCCAGCGGGCCTGAGGGATCCACTGAAGCTTTCTTT. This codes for CASGPEGSTEAFF.

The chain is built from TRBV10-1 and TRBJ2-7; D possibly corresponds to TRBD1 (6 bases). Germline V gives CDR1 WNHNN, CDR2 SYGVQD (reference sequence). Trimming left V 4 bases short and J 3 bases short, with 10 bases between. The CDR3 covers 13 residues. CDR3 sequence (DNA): TGCGCCAGCAGTGCTGGACAGAGCTACGAGCAGTACTTC. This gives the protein CASSAGQSYEQYF.

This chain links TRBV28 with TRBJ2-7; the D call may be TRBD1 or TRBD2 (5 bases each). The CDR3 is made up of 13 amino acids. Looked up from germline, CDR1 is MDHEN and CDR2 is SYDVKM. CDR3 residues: CVVRGGRTYEQYF. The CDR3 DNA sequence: TGTGTAGTAAGGGGCGGGCGAACCTACGAGCAGTACTTC.

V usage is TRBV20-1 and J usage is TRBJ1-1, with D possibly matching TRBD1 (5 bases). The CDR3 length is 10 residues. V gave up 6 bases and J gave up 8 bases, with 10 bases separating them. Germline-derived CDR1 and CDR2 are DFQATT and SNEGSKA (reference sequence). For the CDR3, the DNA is TGCAGTGCGGAGCAGGGCGAAGCTTTCTTT. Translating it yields CSAEQGEAFF.

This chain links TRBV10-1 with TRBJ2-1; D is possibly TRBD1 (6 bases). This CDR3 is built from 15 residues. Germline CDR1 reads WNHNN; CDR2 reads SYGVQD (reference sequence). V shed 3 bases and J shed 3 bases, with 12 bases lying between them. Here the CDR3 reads CASSESGAVYNEQFF. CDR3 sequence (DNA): TGCGCCAGCAGTGAATCAGGGGCCGTCTACAATGAGCAGTTCTTC.

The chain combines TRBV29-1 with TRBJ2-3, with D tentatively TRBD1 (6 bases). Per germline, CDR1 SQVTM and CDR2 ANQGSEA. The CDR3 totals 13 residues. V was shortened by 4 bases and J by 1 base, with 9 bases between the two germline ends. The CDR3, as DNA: TGCAGCGTTGGAGGACAGCGCACAGATACGCAGTATTTT. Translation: CSVGGQRTDTQYF.

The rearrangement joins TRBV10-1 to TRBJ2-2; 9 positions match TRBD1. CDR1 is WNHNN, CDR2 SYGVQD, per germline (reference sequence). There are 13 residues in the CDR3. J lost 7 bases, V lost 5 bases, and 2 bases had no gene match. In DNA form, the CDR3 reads TGCGCCAGCAGTAGGACAGGGGTCGGGGAGCTGTTTTTT. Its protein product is CASSRTGVGELFF.

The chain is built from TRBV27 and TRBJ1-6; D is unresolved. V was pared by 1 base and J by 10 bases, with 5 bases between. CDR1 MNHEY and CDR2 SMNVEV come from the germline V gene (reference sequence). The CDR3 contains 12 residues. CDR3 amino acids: CASSLLDSPLHF. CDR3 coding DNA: TGTGCCAGCAGTTTATTGGACTCACCCCTCCACTTT.

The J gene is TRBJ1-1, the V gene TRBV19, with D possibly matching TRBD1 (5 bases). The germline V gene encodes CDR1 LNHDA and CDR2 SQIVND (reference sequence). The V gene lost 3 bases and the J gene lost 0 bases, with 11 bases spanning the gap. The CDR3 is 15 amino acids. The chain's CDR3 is CASSISGALNTEAFF. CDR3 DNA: TGTGCCAGTAGTATTAGCGGGGCTTTGAACACTGAAGCTTTCTTT.

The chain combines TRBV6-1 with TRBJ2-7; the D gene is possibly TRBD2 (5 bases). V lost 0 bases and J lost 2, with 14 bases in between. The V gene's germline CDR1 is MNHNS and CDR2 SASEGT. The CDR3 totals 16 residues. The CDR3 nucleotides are TGTGCCAGCAGTGAAGCGCAGCTCGGGATCCCCTACGAGCAGTACTTC. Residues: CASSEAQLGIPYEQYF.

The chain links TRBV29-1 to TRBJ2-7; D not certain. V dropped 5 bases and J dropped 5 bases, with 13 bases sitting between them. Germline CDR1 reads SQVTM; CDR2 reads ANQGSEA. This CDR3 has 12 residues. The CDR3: CSVRQRVHEQYF. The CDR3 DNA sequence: TGCAGCGTTCGGCAAAGGGTCCACGAGCAGTACTTC.

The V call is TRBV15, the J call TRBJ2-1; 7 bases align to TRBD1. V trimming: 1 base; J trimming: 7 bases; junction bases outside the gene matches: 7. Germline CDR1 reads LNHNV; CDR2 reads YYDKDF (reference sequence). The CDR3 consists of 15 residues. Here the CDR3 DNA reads TGTGCCACCAGCAGAGGACAGGGCTGGTATAATGAGCAGTTCTTC. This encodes CATSRGQGWYNEQFF.